The 27 T cell receptor beta chains below all came from one sample that was sequenced in a study of cytomegalovirus exposure and HLA in healthy donors. In the PCR, 60 Vbeta and 13 Jbeta primers were used. This table comes from immunoSEQ multiplex PCR, and its TCRdb copy is limited to in-frame clones, with some not included. The repertoire holds over 120,000 clones, with around 73% as singletons. The sequenced sample consisted of PBMCs. All receptors come from a female donor in good health and CMV-seronegative.

This rearrangement joins TRBV30 to TRBJ1-1; the match to TRBD1 covers 11 bases. Germline values: CDR1 GTSNPN, CDR2 SVGIG (reference sequence). The V gene end was trimmed by 8 bases and the J gene end by 4 bases; junction bases not matched to a gene: 6. This CDR3 is 13 amino acids long. The chain's CDR3 is CAGQGARSTEAFF. In DNA form, the CDR3 reads TGTGCCGGACAGGGGGCTCGTTCCACTGAAGCTTTCTTT.

J is TRBJ1-4 and V is TRBV6-5; 8 bases are shared with TRBD1. V lost 7 bases, J lost 7 bases, and 8 bases stayed unmatched. CDR1 and CDR2 from the germline V gene are MNHEY and SVGAGI. There are 14 residues in the CDR3. In nucleotides, the CDR3 is TGTGCCAGCACCACAGGGGGTTTAGGTGAAAAACTGTTTTTT. This encodes CASTTGGLGEKLFF.

In its sample, this clone was seen a few times. The chain carries TRBV5-1 and TRBJ2-7, with TRBD2 matching over 12 bases. The CDR3 runs to 15 residues. Per the germline V gene, CDR1 is SGHRS and CDR2 is YFSETQ. J gave up 5 bases and V 3 bases, and 6 bases lay outside the gene matches. The CDR3 DNA is TGCGCCAGCAGCTCGGTGACTAGCGGGGGCCACGAGCAGTACTTC. Its protein product is CASSSVTSGGHEQYF.

The gene calls are TRBV6-5 and TRBJ2-1; D is perhaps TRBD1 (6 bases). Germline loops: CDR1 MNHEY, CDR2 SVGAGI. Trimming pared 5 bases from V and 5 bases from J, leaving 13 bases between. CDR3 length: 14 residues. CDR3 nucleotide sequence: TGTGCCAGCAGTGTAAATCAGGGGAACAATGAGCAGTTCTTC. Translating it yields CASSVNQGNNEQFF.

The rearrangement joins TRBV14 to TRBJ1-1; the D gene is possibly TRBD1 (5 bases). CDR3 length equals 13 residues. Per germline, CDR1 SGHDN and CDR2 FVKESK. The V and J ends lost 4 bases and 3 bases respectively, with 9 bases between them. The CDR3 bases are TGTGCCAGCAGCCGACGGACATACACTGAAGCTTTCTTT. Encoded protein: CASSRRTYTEAFF. Variable domain in full (rest from reference TRBV14 and TRBJ1-1): EAGVTQFPSHSVIEKGQTVTLRCDPISGHDNLYWYRRVMGKEIKFLLHFVKESKQDESGMPNNRFLAERTGGTYSTLKVQPAELEDSGVYFCASSRRTYTEAFFGQGTRLTVV.

In this sample, this clone turned up once. V is TRBV15 and J is TRBJ1-3; D may be TRBD1 (5 bases). CDR3 length: 16 residues. Germline V gives CDR1 LNHNV, CDR2 YYDKDF (reference sequence). Deletions cut 6 bases from V and 3 bases from J, with 18 bases between. As DNA, the CDR3 is TGTGCCACCAGTGTCGGGGGAGTCCTATTTGGAAACACCATATATTTT. This gives the protein CATSVGGVLFGNTIYF.

Concerning this clone itself: A read error may account for a junction end that differs from germline. The CDR3 here is CASSPPGNPEAFF. The CDR3 DNA is TGTGCCAGCAGCCCCCCGGGGAACCCTGAAGCTTTCTTT. The chain couples TRBV28 to TRBJ1-1, with no clear D. The CDR3 loop spans 13 amino acids. Germline V gene sequence: CDR1 MDHEN, CDR2 SYDVKM.

This sequence joins TRBV5-1 and TRBJ2-7; no reliable D call. From germline, CDR1 is SGHRS and CDR2 YFSETQ. Trimming removed 0 bases from V and 1 base from J, with 8 bases in between. The length of the CDR3 is 14 residues. Here the CDR3 DNA reads TGCGCCAGCAGCTTGGTCCCAGGATCCTACGAGCAGTACTTC. It is translated as CASSLVPGSYEQYF. Supplemented by reference TRBV5-1 and TRBJ2-7, the full variable domain reads KAGVTQTPRYLIKTRGQQVTLSCSPISGHRSVSWYQQTPGQGLQFLFEYFSETQRNKGNFPGRFSGRQFSNSRSEMNVSTLELGDSALYLCASSLVPGSYEQYFGPGTRLTVT.

The chain recombines TRBV5-4 with TRBJ2-7; 9 bases align to TRBD2. Germline CDR1 reads SGHNT; CDR2 reads YYREEE (reference sequence). V lost 0 bases and J lost 2; bases outside the gene matches: 6. The CDR3 has 16 residues. CDR3 loop: CASSLEGGRAPYEQYF. Here the CDR3 DNA reads TGTGCCAGCAGCTTGGAGGGCGGGAGGGCCCCCTACGAGCAGTACTTC.

The rearrangement joins TRBV7-8 to TRBJ2-5, with D possibly matching TRBD2 (6 bases). V gave up 6 bases and J gave up 0 bases, with 20 bases separating them. The CDR3 has 17 amino acids. Germline CDR1 and CDR2: SGHVS and FQNEAQ. The CDR3 nucleotides read TGTGCCAGCAGTCCCGAGACTAGTCCCCGCTACCAAGAGACCCAGTACTTC. Translating it yields CASSPETSPRYQETQYF.

This clone was seen only a few times. V usage is TRBV4-2 and J usage is TRBJ1-2; 7 bases align to TRBD1. Germline lookup yields CDR1 LGHNA and CDR2 YNFKEQ. The CDR3 extends over 15 amino acids. After removal of 4 bases from V and 0 bases from J, the junction contained 5 bases not matched to a gene. CDR3 in DNA: TGTGCCAGCAGCCCGGACAGGACTACTAACTATGGCTACACCTTC. Its translation is CASSPDRTTNYGYTF.

The V gene is TRBV11-3, the J gene TRBJ1-1, with 7 bases fitting TRBD1. V shed 8 bases and J 6 bases; nucleotides not matched to a gene: 12. The germline V gene has CDR1 SGHNT and CDR2 YENEEA. The CDR3 runs to 14 residues. The CDR3 nucleotides read TGTGCCAGCTTTGGACCTAACAGGGGTGCTGAAGCTTTCTTT. This sequence encodes CASFGPNRGAEAFF.

The chain links TRBV5-6 to TRBJ2-7; D remains ambiguous. From germline, CDR1 is SGHDT and CDR2 YYEEEE. Trimming removed 0 bases at V and 4 bases at J, with 11 bases between. This CDR3 is built from 14 residues. CDR3 in DNA: TGTGCCAGCAGCTTGGCGCAGTTCGGGTACGAGCAGTACTTC. The encoded protein is CASSLAQFGYEQYF.

The chain links TRBV28 to TRBJ2-7; 7 bases map to TRBD2. V lost 3 bases to trimming and J lost 3 bases; unmatched junction nucleotides: 11. CDR1 MDHEN and CDR2 SYDVKM come from the germline V gene. The CDR3 runs to 16 residues. CDR3 in DNA: TGTGCCAGCAGTTTTCTGAGGCGGACTAGAGGCTACGAGCAGTACTTC. Translation gives CASSFLRRTRGYEQYF.

The CDR3 spells CALRDTASGNTIYF. The CDR3 nucleotides read TGTGCCCTCCGGGACACCGCCTCTGGAAACACCATATATTTT. The chain recombines TRBV30 with TRBJ1-3, with a possible D match to TRBD1 (6 bases). The CDR3 contains 14 residues. The germline V and J ends were trimmed by 8 bases and 0 bases, with 14 bases remaining between them. In germline, CDR1 is GTSNPN, CDR2 SVGIG (reference sequence).

The rearrangement links TRBV4-2 to TRBJ2-2; D might be TRBD2 (6 bases). V shed 1 base and J shed 0 bases, with 6 bases lying between them. Germline values: CDR1 LGHNA, CDR2 YNFKEQ. The CDR3 has 15 amino acids. The CDR3 spells CASSQGGANTGELFF. The CDR3 coding sequence is TGTGCCAGCAGCCAAGGCGGGGCGAACACCGGGGAGCTGTTTTTT.

The chain carries TRBV12-5 and TRBJ2-3; possible D gene TRBD2, 5 bases. Germline CDR1 LGHNT, CDR2 FRNRAP. Trimming took off 4 bases at V and 8 bases at J, with 13 bases between the two ends. The CDR3 loop spans 13 amino acids. The CDR3 DNA is TGTGCTAGTGGTTCCCGGGGTGCTGGTACGCAGTATTTT. Protein product: CASGSRGAGTQYF.

The CDR3 region has the DNA TGTGCCAGCAGCCTGGTAGGGGGCACTGAAGCTTTCTTT. This codes for CASSLVGGTEAFF. The V and J genes are TRBV11-2 and TRBJ1-1, with D possibly TRBD1 on 6 matching bases. In germline, CDR1 is SGHAT, CDR2 FQNNGV. The CDR3 has 13 residues. V lost 5 bases to trimming and J lost 4 bases, with 11 bases between them.

J is TRBJ2-2 and V is TRBV6-5; D perhaps matches TRBD2 (5 bases). Looked up from germline, CDR1 is MNHEY and CDR2 is SVGAGI. V shed 8 bases and J shed 6 bases, with 19 bases lying between them. This CDR3 contains 15 residues. In DNA form, the CDR3 reads TGTGCCAGCTCCTTAAGAAGGCTCGGGGCCGGGGAGCTGTTTTTT. Protein product: CASSLRRLGAGELFF.

V is TRBV30 and J is TRBJ2-3; 7 positions match TRBD1. The ends lost 7 bases at V and 1 base at J; junction bases unmatched: 8. CDR1 and CDR2 (germline): GTSNPN, SVGIG (reference sequence). CDR3 length: 14 residues. DNA for the CDR3: TGTGCCTCGTACACAGGGGTTGGCACAGATACGCAGTATTTT. Translating gives CASYTGVGTDTQYF.

This chain uses TRBV28 with TRBJ2-1, with TRBD1 matching 7 bases. This CDR3 contains 14 residues. Germline-derived CDR1 and CDR2 are MDHEN and SYDVKM. V trimming: 3 bases; J trimming: 8 bases; junction bases outside the gene matches: 7. CDR3 nucleotides: TGTGCCAGCAGTTTCCGACGACAGGGCGATGAGCAGTTCTTC. As protein: CASSFRRQGDEQFF.

J is TRBJ2-3 and V is TRBV30, with 8 bases lining up with TRBD2. CDR1 is GTSNPN and CDR2 is SVGIG in the germline V gene (reference sequence). This CDR3 region has 16 residues. V trimming: 0 bases; J trimming: 2 bases; junction bases outside the gene matches: 7. CDR3 protein: CAWSVRISGTTDTQYF. CDR3 nucleotide sequence: TGTGCCTGGAGTGTACGAATTAGCGGGACCACAGATACGCAGTATTTT.

The V call is TRBV10-3, the J call TRBJ2-1; maybe TRBD1 (5 bases). The V end lost 9 bases, the J end lost 5 bases, and 17 bases lay between the germline ends. The CDR3 has 14 amino acids. CDR1 is ENHRY and CDR2 is SYGVKD in the germline V gene. This chain's CDR3 is CAILGEGENNEQFF. CDR3 nucleotide sequence: TGTGCCATTTTAGGGGAAGGCGAGAACAATGAGCAGTTCTTC.

In this sample, this clone turned up a few times. The gene calls are TRBV2 and TRBJ1-5, with D perhaps matching TRBD1 (5 bases). The germline CDR1 and CDR2 sequences are SNHLY and FYNNEI. The CDR3 length is 15 residues. V lost 4 bases and J 0 bases, leaving 10 bases between the germline ends. For the CDR3, the DNA is TGTGCCAGCAGTGGGGGGACTAATAGCAATCAGCCCCAGCATTTT. This sequence encodes CASSGGTNSNQPQHF.

V is TRBV7-8 and J is TRBJ2-7; 10 bases are a match to TRBD1. After removal of 3 bases from V and 3 bases from J, the junction contained 2 bases not matched to a gene. Germline-derived CDR1 and CDR2 are SGHVS and FQNEAQ. This CDR3 spans 14 amino acids. CDR3 in amino acids: CASSFGQGVYEQYF. Here the CDR3 DNA reads TGTGCCAGCAGCTTTGGACAGGGGGTCTACGAGCAGTACTTC.

The chain is built from TRBV4-1 and TRBJ2-5; the D is unclear. The germline gives CDR1 MGHRA, CDR2 YSYEKL. Trimming removed 4 bases from V and 1 base from J, with 7 bases in between. The CDR3 loop spans 13 amino acids. The DNA of the CDR3 is TGCGCCAGCAGCCCTCCCGTCCAAGAGACCCAGTACTTC. It translates to CASSPPVQETQYF.

The rearrangement links TRBV28 to TRBJ2-7; possibly TRBD1 for D (5 bases). The V end lost 2 bases, the J end lost 5 bases, and 13 bases lay between the germline ends. Germline lookup yields CDR1 MDHEN and CDR2 SYDVKM. The CDR3 runs 14 residues. In DNA, the CDR3 is TGTGCCAGCAGTTTAATTCAGGGTACGGACGAGCAGTACTTC. It is translated as CASSLIQGTDEQYF.